This passage covers 30 T cell receptor beta chains from one sample sequenced in a study of blood T cell repertoires in COVID-19 (dated by TCRdb to 2020 to 2022). The receptor library was made with the immunoSEQ multiplex PCR assay. TCRdb's version of the immuneACCESS table is confined to in-frame rearrangements and falls short of the full clone set. An unresolved V gene accounts for under half of the shortfall where checked; the remainder is of unknown origin. Counted in this sample were a few hundred thousand clones; approximately 85% of them appeared once. Clones ranked in the top ten supply more than 0.75% of the sample. The sequencing sample was made of peripheral blood. These receptor sequences come from a man aged 40-55 years with acute or convalescent COVID-19.

V is TRBV27 and J is TRBJ2-1; 13 nucleotides agree with TRBD2. This CDR3 contains 16 residues. V was pared by 5 bases and J by 4 bases, with 5 bases of the junction left unmatched. Germline-derived CDR1 and CDR2 are MNHEY and SMNVEV (reference sequence). CDR3 bases: TGTGCCAGCAGTGGAACTAGCGGGGGGGTTTACAATGAGCAGTTCTTC. As protein: CASSGTSGGVYNEQFF.

The V and J genes are TRBV9 and TRBJ2-1, with D perhaps TRBD2 (6 bases). The CDR3 has 14 amino acids. Trimming stripped 0 bases from V and 3 bases from J, with 7 bases between. Germline values: CDR1 SGDLS, CDR2 YYNGEE. CDR3 DNA: TGTGCCAGCAGCGTAGACGGGGGCTACAATGAGCAGTTCTTC. This encodes CASSVDGGYNEQFF.

The CDR3 reads CATSRERQGRSITGANVLTF. As DNA, the CDR3 is TGTGCCACCAGCAGAGAGCGACAGGGGCGTAGTATAACTGGGGCCAACGTCCTGACTTTC. The chain uses TRBV15 and TRBJ2-6; TRBD1 agrees at 8 bases. The CDR3 spans 20 residues. The V gene end was trimmed by 0 bases and the J gene end by 2 bases; junction bases not matched to a gene: 12. Germline CDR1 LNHNV, CDR2 YYDKDF (reference sequence).

The chain recombines TRBV15 with TRBJ2-7, with TRBD2 matching 8 bases. The V and J ends lost 0 bases and 6 bases, in that order; junction bases with no gene match: 4. From germline, CDR1 is LNHNV and CDR2 YYDKDF (reference sequence). This CDR3 is 14 amino acids long. The CDR3 protein is CATSRDVRGGEQYF. CDR3 nucleotides: TGTGCCACCAGCAGAGATGTCCGGGGGGGCGAGCAGTACTTC.

The rearrangement links TRBV5-8 to TRBJ1-5, with 12 nucleotides matching TRBD1. The CDR3 sequence is 16 residues long. The J segment lost 5 bases and the V segment lost 2 bases, leaving 5 bases of the junction unmatched. Germline CDR1 SGHTS, CDR2 YDEGEE. CDR3 nucleotide sequence: TGTGCCAGCAGCTTCGGGACAGGGGGCGCCTATCAGCCCCAGCATTTT. Amino acids: CASSFGTGGAYQPQHF.

This sequence joins TRBV4-2 and TRBJ1-4; weak D call: TRBD1 (5 bases). The CDR3 is 16 residues long. Germline values: CDR1 LGHNA, CDR2 YNFKEQ. V was trimmed by 0 bases and J by 5 bases, leaving 13 bases between them. CDR3 coding DNA: TGTGCCAGCAGCCAAGATGAGCAGGGCCTAAATGAAAAACTGTTTTTT. Amino acids: CASSQDEQGLNEKLFF.

The rearrangement uses TRBV10-3 and TRBJ1-1, with 7 nucleotides matching TRBD1. J was trimmed by 4 bases and V by 7 bases; bases with no gene match: 3. Germline CDR1 ENHRY, CDR2 SYGVKD. The length of the CDR3 is 12 residues. The DNA of the CDR3 is TGTGCCATCAAGGGGGCGACCACTGAAGCTTTCTTT. Encoded protein: CAIKGATTEAFF.

The chain uses TRBV6-6 and TRBJ1-6; a possible D gene is TRBD1 (5 bases). The germline gives CDR1 MNHNY, CDR2 SVGAGI (reference sequence). Trimming took 6 bases from V and 6 from J, leaving 12 bases between them. This CDR3 comprises 14 residues. This chain's CDR3 is CASSPTGFNSPLHF. DNA of the CDR3: TGTGCCAGCAGCCCCACAGGTTTTAATTCACCCCTCCACTTT.

As DNA, the CDR3 is TGTGCCAGCAGCTTAGGACTCCGCCCTGCAGATACGCAGTATTTT. It encodes CASSLGLRPADTQYF. The rearrangement links TRBV7-2 to TRBJ2-3; no clear D gene. Trimming pared 1 base from V and 4 bases from J, leaving 12 bases between. The V gene's germline CDR1 is SGHTA and CDR2 FQGNSA. This CDR3 region has 15 residues.

This clone was observed at least ten times. V and J are TRBV5-4 and TRBJ2-3; TRBD1 is a possible D gene (6 bases). Germline CDR1 SGHNT, CDR2 YYREEE (reference sequence). With 4 bases removed from V and 3 bases from J, the gap between germline ends came to 15 bases. CDR3 length equals 15 residues. The CDR3 DNA reads TGTGCCAGCAGCACAGGGTCGGTCAGAACAGATACGCAGTATTTT. Translating gives CASSTGSVRTDTQYF.

This chain uses TRBV6-5 with TRBJ2-4; D might be TRBD1 (5 bases). The germline V gene encodes CDR1 MNHEY and CDR2 SVGAGI. The V end was cut by 6 bases, the J end by 2 bases, with 8 bases between. This CDR3 has 13 residues. In DNA form, the CDR3 reads TGTGCCAGCAGGATGGACACCAAAAACATTCAGTACTTC. Its translation: CASRMDTKNIQYF.

The CDR3 loop reads CASSLWARNEKLFF. DNA for the CDR3: TGTGCCAGCAGTTTATGGGCCAGGAATGAAAAACTGTTTTTT. The gene calls are TRBV27 and TRBJ1-4, with D unclear. The V end was cut by 1 base, the J end by 5 bases, with 8 bases between. The CDR3 loop spans 14 amino acids. CDR1 MNHEY and CDR2 SMNVEV come from the germline V gene (reference sequence).

The chain couples TRBV12-3 or TRBV12-4 to TRBJ1-5; no reliable D call. V gave up 4 bases and J gave up 1 base, with 5 bases separating them. The CDR3 is 13 residues long. CDR3 sequence: CASSSSSNQPQHF. The CDR3 coding sequence is TGTGCCAGCAGTTCCTCGAGCAATCAGCCCCAGCATTTT.

This chain links TRBV2 with TRBJ2-2; D ambiguous. V lost 6 bases and J lost 1, with 9 bases in between. Germline CDR1 and CDR2: SNHLY and FYNNEI. The CDR3 is 14 residues long. The chain's CDR3 is CASRGQLNTGELFF. CDR3 in DNA: TGTGCCAGCAGGGGCCAATTGAACACCGGGGAGCTGTTTTTT.

The rearrangement links TRBV24-1 to TRBJ1-2; D is perhaps TRBD1 (5 bases). Looked up from germline, CDR1 is KGHDR and CDR2 is SFDVKD. This CDR3 contains 14 residues. Trimming removed 6 bases from V and 1 base from J, with 11 bases in between. CDR3 protein: CATSTLTDNYGYTF. The CDR3 DNA reads as TGTGCCACCAGTACTTTGACAGATAACTATGGCTACACCTTC.

V and J are TRBV18 and TRBJ2-1; D is uncertain. The CDR3 runs 13 residues. CDR1 and CDR2 from the germline V gene are KGHSH and LQKENI. V lost 2 bases and J 8 bases, leaving 10 bases between the germline ends. DNA of the CDR3: TGTGCCAGCTCACCAGCCCTAGAAGATGAGCAGTTCTTC. Its translation is CASSPALEDEQFF.

The chain recombines TRBV4-1 with TRBJ1-2, with a tentative D call TRBD1 (6 bases). This CDR3 comprises 16 residues. Germline assignment: CDR1 MGHRA and CDR2 YSYEKL. Trimming pared 5 bases from V and 3 bases from J, leaving 19 bases between. The chain's CDR3 is CASSFTGTRGDYGYTF. The DNA for the CDR3 is TGCGCCAGCAGCTTTACCGGGACTAGGGGGGACTATGGCTACACCTTC.

V is TRBV7-3 and J is TRBJ2-3; 8 bases agree with TRBD2. The CDR3 contains 16 residues. V lost 5 bases to trimming and J lost 4 bases; unmatched junction nucleotides: 11. Germline V gene sequence: CDR1 SGHTA, CDR2 FQGTGA. This CDR3 is CASSPGLAIRPDTQYF. CDR3 nucleotide sequence: TGTGCCAGCAGCCCCGGACTAGCAATCCGCCCAGATACGCAGTATTTT. The entire variable domain, with the rest obtained from reference TRBV7-3 and TRBJ2-3, is as follows: GAGVSQTPSNKVTEKGKYVELRCDPISGHTALYWYRQSLGQGPEFLIYFQGTGAADDSGLPNDRFFAVRPEGSVSTLKIQRTERGDSAVYLCASSPGLAIRPDTQYFGPGTRLTVL.

The chain carries TRBV18 and TRBJ2-2; D is perhaps TRBD1 (6 bases). The CDR3 is 16 amino acids. Germline-derived CDR1 and CDR2 are KGHSH and LQKENI. V was trimmed by 3 bases and J by 3 bases, leaving 14 bases between them. In DNA, the CDR3 is TGTGCCAGCTCACCGGGATACGGACAGCACACCGGGGAGCTGTTTTTT. It yields the protein CASSPGYGQHTGELFF.

In its sample, this clone was seen once. The rearrangement uses TRBV3-1 (or the pseudogene TRBV3-2) and TRBJ1-2; TRBD1 is a possible D gene (6 bases). The CDR3 runs to 13 residues. V shed 6 bases and J shed 6 bases, with 14 bases lying between them. In germline, CDR1 is LGHDT, CDR2 YNNKEL (reference sequence). The CDR3 is CASRLGGGHGYTF. The DNA of the CDR3 is TGTGCCAGCAGACTCGGCGGGGGCCATGGCTACACCTTC.

V and J are TRBV28 and TRBJ1-3; 8 bases fit TRBD1. There are 14 residues in the CDR3. The junction had 4 bases not matched to a gene; V was cut back by 5 bases and J by 4 bases. Germline CDR1 MDHEN, CDR2 SYDVKM. CDR3: CASSPQGAGNTIYF. DNA for the CDR3: TGTGCCAGCAGTCCGCAGGGGGCCGGAAACACCATATATTTT.

This clone was recorded only once. This CDR3 is CASSLMGASTDTQYF. CDR3 bases: TGTGCCAGCAGCCTAATGGGGGCGAGCACAGATACGCAGTATTTT. The chain is built from TRBV7-8 and TRBJ2-3, with D possibly TRBD1 on 6 matching bases. Germline CDR1 SGHVS, CDR2 FQNEAQ. The V end lost 5 bases, the J end lost 0 bases, and 12 bases lay between the germline ends. The CDR3 covers 15 residues.

The chain links TRBV5-1 to TRBJ1-1; 7 bases align to TRBD1. This CDR3 region has 14 residues. The V and J ends lost 0 bases and 3 bases, in that order; junction bases with no gene match: 2. Germline lookup yields CDR1 SGHRS and CDR2 YFSETQ. CDR3 loop: CASSLGDSYTEAFF. The CDR3 nucleotides are TGCGCCAGCAGCTTGGGGGACAGCTACACTGAAGCTTTCTTT.

This clone showed up just a few times. J is TRBJ1-3 and V is TRBV28; D may be TRBD1 (5 bases). Trimming shortened V by 4 bases and J by 3 bases, and 22 bases separated the two germline ends. Germline CDR1 is MDHEN and CDR2 is SYDVKM. CDR3 length equals 18 residues. DNA for the CDR3: TGTGCCAGCAGTTCAACAGGAGACCGGGCGGACCGTGGAAACACCATATATTTT. Protein sequence: CASSSTGDRADRGNTIYF.

V gene TRBV7-9 combines with J gene TRBJ2-5; possibly TRBD1 for D (5 bases). CDR1 is SEHNR and CDR2 is FQNEAQ in the germline V gene (reference sequence). The CDR3 runs 14 residues. Trimming took off 5 bases at V and 2 bases at J, with 12 bases between the two ends. CDR3 DNA: TGTGCCAGCAGCCTGAGGTCAGGGCAAGAGACCCAGTACTTC. As protein: CASSLRSGQETQYF.

The CDR3 spells CASSLGTLYEQYF. CDR3 DNA: TGTGCCAGCTCACTCGGGACACTTTACGAGCAGTACTTC. The chain links TRBV18 to TRBJ2-7, with D perhaps TRBD1 (6 bases). Trimming took off 4 bases at V and 4 bases at J, with 11 bases between the two ends. This CDR3 spans 13 amino acids. CDR1 KGHSH and CDR2 LQKENI come from the germline V gene. The whole variable domain, remainder taken from reference TRBV18 and TRBJ2-7, is NAGVMQNPRHLVRRRGQEARLRCSPMKGHSHVYWYRQLPEEGLKFMVYLQKENIIDESGMPKERFSAEFPKEGPSILRIQQVVRGDSAAYFCASSLGTLYEQYFGPGTRLTVT.

CDR3 residues: CASTVYSGANVLTF. As DNA, the CDR3 is TGTGCCAGTACGGTATATTCTGGGGCCAACGTCCTGACTTTC. The chain is built from TRBV19 and TRBJ2-6, with D hard to call. V was clipped by 7 bases and J by 1 base, with 8 bases between them. The length of the CDR3 is 14 residues. Germline CDR1 is LNHDA and CDR2 is SQIVND (reference sequence).

Turning to this clone: The identical CDR3 is also encoded by other nucleotide sequences in the sample. This chain connects TRBV6-5 to TRBJ1-2; D perhaps matches TRBD1 (5 bases). Deletions cut 5 bases from V and 7 bases from J, with 11 bases between. This CDR3 has 12 amino acids. Germline CDR1 reads MNHEY; CDR2 reads SVGAGI. The CDR3 bases are TGTGCCAGCAGTAGGGCAGGGTCTGGCTACACCTTC. Translating gives CASSRAGSGYTF.

V is TRBV6-1 and J is TRBJ1-3; D may be TRBD1 (5 bases). The CDR3 length is 16 residues. V dropped 3 bases and J dropped 3 bases, with 15 bases sitting between them. Germline V CDR1 and CDR2: MNHNS, SASEGT. This CDR3 reads CASSERGSVVGNTIYF. CDR3 nucleotides: TGTGCCAGCAGTGAGCGGGGCAGCGTAGTTGGAAACACCATATATTTT.

This chain uses TRBV10-3 with TRBJ1-2, with 8 bases matching TRBD1. This CDR3 region has 13 residues. V shed 7 bases, J shed 6 bases, and the junction held 7 bases outside the gene matches. Per the germline V gene, CDR1 is ENHRY and CDR2 is SYGVKD. The CDR3 loop is CAITDRAEHGYTF. CDR3 DNA sequence: TGTGCCATCACGGACAGGGCGGAGCATGGCTACACCTTC.